A selection of T cell receptor beta chains follows, all from one sample in a study of identical twins. A single record per CDR3 protein comes from TCRdb applying MiXCR to the 5' RACE reads. This sample yields 280,000 or so distinct CDR3 sequences, of which 8% to 9% are seen a single time; roughly 2.1% belongs to the top ten. The sample was also reused in another study, on yellow fever vaccine responses in identical twins.

The sequenced sample consisted of memory (CD45RO+) T cells sorted from blood. The receptors here all came from a woman aged 18-29 years in good health. Each CDR3 is given with its conserved first and last residue. A D gene is named only where the DNA matches it firmly. Only part of the rows carry a size: once, few, many, or a class if the clone is expanded.

>TRBJ2-3|TRBD2|many|TRBV20-1
CSVRNSGAPDTQYF
TGCAGTGTTAGGAATAGCGGGGCCCCAGATACGCAGTATTTT
>TRBJ2-3|TRBD2|-|TRBV20-1
CSARGVGGGGREDTQYF
TGCAGTGCTAGAGGTGTTGGGGGGGGAGGCCGCGAAGATACGCAGTATTTT
>TRBJ2-5|TRBD2|-|TRBV29-1
CSVGASGIPETQYF
TGCAGCGTTGGGGCTAGCGGGATACCGGAGACCCAGTACTTC
>TRBJ2-1|TRBD2|many|TRBV5-1
CASSPGGAVSSYNEQFF
TGCGCCAGCAGTCCGGGGGGGGCAGTTAGCTCCTACAATGAGCAGTTCTTC
>TRBJ2-3|-|-|TRBV25-1
CASSGDRDFTDKAQYF
TGTGCCAGCAGTGGCGACAGGGACTTCACAGATAAGGCGCAGTATTTT
>TRBJ2-1|-|few|TRBV11-3
CASSPSLGVTYNEQFF
TGTGCCAGCAGCCCGAGCTTAGGGGTGACCTACAATGAGCAGTTCTTC
>TRBJ2-5|-|-|TRBV3-1
CASSLTWTAKETQYF
TGTGCCAGCAGCCTCACATGGACAGCTAAAGAGACCCAGTACTTC
>TRBJ2-7|-|many|TRBV12-3/TRBV12-4
CASSLRGGTYEQYF
TGTGCCAGCAGTTTACGCGGCGGGACCTACGAGCAGTACTTC
>TRBJ2-7|TRBD2|-|TRBV7-8
CASSHQREGLSEQYF
TGTGCCAGCAGCCACCAGCGGGAGGGCCTCAGCGAGCAGTACTTC
>TRBJ2-2|TRBD1|-|TRBV24-1
CATSESRGITGELFF
TGTGCCACCAGTGAGTCCAGGGGGATCACCGGGGAGCTGTTTTTT
>TRBJ1-4|TRBD1|-|TRBV20-1
CSADRGLNEKLFF
TGCAGTGCCGACAGGGGGCTAAATGAAAAACTGTTTTTT
>TRBJ2-3|TRBD1|few|TRBV7-6
CASSNRGEIRDRGPDTQYF
TGTGCCAGCAGCAATCGTGGGGAAATCCGGGACAGGGGCCCAGATACGCAGTATTTT
>TRBJ2-7|TRBD2|-|TRBV20-1
CSATSGGRMSYEQYF
TGCAGTGCTACCAGCGGCGGGAGGATGTCCTACGAGCAGTACTTC
>TRBJ2-7|TRBD1|-|TRBV29-1
CSVVLPRGSYEQYF
TGCAGCGTTGTTTTGCCCAGGGGGTCCTACGAGCAGTACTTC
>TRBJ2-2|-|-|TRBV18
CASSPRGRDTGELFF
TGTGCCAGCTCACCACGAGGGCGTGACACCGGGGAGCTGTTTTTT
>TRBJ2-3|TRBD2|few|TRBV10-3
CATRSGGALDTQYF
TGTGCCACCCGGAGCGGGGGGGCATTAGATACGCAGTATTTT
>TRBJ1-1|TRBD1|-|TRBV2
CASSRQGVRDEAFF
TGTGCCAGCAGCAGACAGGGGGTAAGAGATGAAGCTTTCTTT
>TRBJ1-3|-|-|TRBV5-1
CASSLGGTGNTIYF
TGCGCCAGCAGCTTGGGAGGGACTGGAAACACCATATATTTT
>TRBJ2-1|TRBD2|-|TRBV5-1
CASSLLTSGSLWGNEQFF
TGCGCCAGCAGCTTGTTAACTAGCGGGAGTCTGTGGGGCAATGAGCAGTTCTTC
>TRBJ1-5|-|many|TRBV4-1
CASSQVFQVQAPGGNQPQHF
TGCGCCAGCAGCCAAGTCTTCCAGGTCCAGGCCCCGGGAGGCAATCAGCCCCAGCATTTT
>TRBJ2-6|-|-|TRBV6-1
CASSEEMGTGANVLTF
TGTGCCAGCAGTGAAGAAATGGGGACTGGGGCCAACGTCCTGACTTTC
>TRBJ1-1|-|many|TRBV29-1
CSVGVLSGGTEAFF
TGCAGCGTTGGGGTGCTCTCCGGGGGCACTGAAGCTTTCTTT
>TRBJ2-1|-|-|TRBV18
CASSPRTTVGRNEQFF
TGTGCCAGCTCACCACGGACCACGGTGGGTAGGAATGAGCAGTTCTTC
>TRBJ1-1|TRBD1|many|TRBV9
CASSTRQGSGAEAFF
TGTGCCAGCAGCACCCGACAGGGGTCAGGGGCTGAAGCTTTCTTT
>TRBJ2-1|TRBD2|medium-sized|TRBV10-3
CAISAPLAGGPDEQFF
TGTGCCATCAGTGCCCCCCTAGCGGGGGGGCCCGATGAGCAGTTCTTC
>TRBJ2-7|-|many|TRBV3-1
CASSQGQGTYEQYF
TGTGCCAGCAGCCAAGGCCAGGGGACCTACGAGCAGTACTTC
>TRBJ2-2|TRBD2|few|TRBV11-3
CASSLRLAGSGELFF
TGTGCCAGCAGCTTGCGACTAGCGGGATCAGGGGAGCTGTTTTTT
>TRBJ2-3|-|-|TRBV3-1
CASSQVPDTQYF
TGTGCCAGCAGCCAAGTGCCAGATACGCAGTATTTT
>TRBJ1-5|TRBD1|many|TRBV20-1
CSATTGSQPQHF
TGCAGTGCTACGACAGGGTCTCAGCCCCAGCATTTT
>TRBJ1-1|-|-|TRBV27
CAITKEGLNTEAFF
TGTGCCATTACGAAAGAGGGCCTGAACACTGAAGCTTTCTTT
>TRBJ1-1|-|-|TRBV28
CAGRQWGAGTEAFF
TGTGCCGGACGACAATGGGGGGCAGGGACTGAAGCTTTCTTT
>TRBJ2-1|-|many|TRBV3-1
CASSQGSNEQFF
TGTGCCAGCAGCCAGGGCTCCAATGAGCAGTTCTTC
>TRBJ1-1|-|-|TRBV6-1
CASSEQENTEAFF
TGTGCCAGCAGTGAACAGGAGAACACTGAAGCTTTCTTT
>TRBJ2-3|-|-|TRBV20-1
CSAEGGVTDTQYF
TGCAGTGCAGAGGGGGGGGTCACAGATACGCAGTATTTT